Presented here are 19 T cell receptor beta chains from one specimen sequenced in a study of immune cell composition in non-small cell lung cancer. Data came from immunoSEQ multiplex PCR; TCRdb stores just in-frame clones and leaves some out. The table has about 6,100 clones, 55% to 75% seen once. Normal lung sampling was at least 3 cm from the tumour, as distant as possible. Material: non-adjacent lung tissue. All receptors come from a human donor with non-small cell lung cancer.

This clone was detected only a few times. V and J are TRBV5-6 and TRBJ2-2; TRBD1 might be the D (6 bases). The CDR3 has 15 residues. Trimming took 0 bases from V and 3 from J, leaving 9 bases between them. Germline values: CDR1 SGHDT, CDR2 YYEEEE. CDR3 coding DNA: TGTGCCAGCAGCTTGGTACAGGGAGACACCGGGGAGCTGTTTTTT. Its translation: CASSLVQGDTGELFF.

V and J are TRBV6-5 and TRBJ2-3; 15 bases agree with TRBD2. Germline V gene sequence: CDR1 MNHEY, CDR2 SVGAGI. Trimming at V came to 8 bases and at J to 5 bases, leaving 5 bases not matched to a gene. This CDR3 has 15 amino acids. CDR3 DNA sequence: TGTGCCAGCGGACTAGCGGGGGGGCCGGTAGATACGCAGTATTTT. Protein product: CASGLAGGPVDTQYF.

V is TRBV5-1 and J is TRBJ2-3; D perhaps matches TRBD1 (5 bases). From germline, CDR1 is SGHRS and CDR2 YFSETQ. The CDR3 consists of 14 residues. Trimming left V 0 bases short and J 5 bases short, with 10 bases between. The CDR3 spells CASSLGKGQDTQYF. The CDR3 DNA reads as TGCGCCAGCAGCTTGGGAAAGGGGCAAGATACGCAGTATTTT. Filled out from reference TRBV5-1 and TRBJ2-3, the complete variable domain reads KAGVTQTPRYLIKTRGQQVTLSCSPISGHRSVSWYQQTPGQGLQFLFEYFSETQRNKGNFPGRFSGRQFSNSRSEMNVSTLELGDSALYLCASSLGKGQDTQYFGPGTRLTVL.

The sample holds one count of this clone. The chain combines TRBV9 with TRBJ1-3, with D hard to call. CDR1 is SGDLS and CDR2 is YYNGEE in the germline V gene. This CDR3 has 15 residues. V was cut by 0 bases and J by 0 bases, with 7 bases left in between. CDR3: CASSVEEVSGNTIYF. The CDR3 DNA sequence: TGTGCCAGCAGCGTAGAGGAGGTCTCTGGAAACACCATATATTTT. Variable domain in full (rest from reference TRBV9 and TRBJ1-3): DSGVTQTPKHLITATGQRVTLRCSPRSGDLSVYWYQQSLDQGLQFLIQYYNGEERAKGNILERFSAQQFPDLHSELNLSSLELGDSALYFCASSVEEVSGNTIYFGEGSWLTVV.

Only a few counts were recorded for this clone. Here the CDR3 reads CASSEQGYSPLHF. CDR3 sequence (DNA): TGTGCCAGCAGTGAACAGGGGTATTCACCCCTCCACTTT. The chain carries TRBV6-1 and TRBJ1-6, with D perhaps TRBD1 (6 bases). This CDR3 contains 13 residues. Germline V gene lookup returns CDR1 MNHNS and CDR2 SASEGT. V dropped 2 bases and J dropped 8 bases, with 7 bases sitting between them.

The chain couples TRBV4-1 to TRBJ2-5, with TRBD1 as a possible D gene (6 bases). Trimming took 0 bases from V and 4 from J, leaving 12 bases between them. Germline V gene sequence: CDR1 MGHRA, CDR2 YSYEKL. The CDR3 totals 15 residues. The CDR3 region is CASSQEAGARETQYF. CDR3 DNA sequence: TGCGCCAGCAGCCAAGAGGCAGGGGCTCGAGAGACCCAGTACTTC.

The rearrangement joins TRBV27 to TRBJ2-2; a possible D gene is TRBD2 (5 bases). V gave up 3 bases and J gave up 2 bases, with 13 bases separating them. CDR1 MNHEY and CDR2 SMNVEV come from the germline V gene (reference sequence). The CDR3 loop spans 16 amino acids. The CDR3 loop reads CASSFLPSLNTGELFF. In DNA, the CDR3 is TGTGCCAGCAGTTTTCTCCCTAGCCTTAACACCGGGGAGCTGTTTTTT.

The J gene is TRBJ2-7, the V gene TRBV7-9; TRBD2 agrees at 11 bases. J gave up 0 bases and V 5 bases, and 3 bases lay outside the gene matches. The CDR3 consists of 15 residues. CDR1 and CDR2 from the germline V gene are SEHNR and FQNEAQ (reference sequence). CDR3: CASSILAGGSYEQYF. The CDR3 nucleotides read TGTGCCAGCAGCATCCTAGCGGGGGGCTCCTACGAGCAGTACTTC.

This chain joins TRBV5-1 and TRBJ1-4, with a possible D match to TRBD1 (6 bases). Trimming cost V 2 bases and J 8 bases, with 19 bases left between them. The CDR3 has 16 residues. In germline, CDR1 is SGHRS, CDR2 YFSETQ. The CDR3 loop is CASSFQPTGQEEKLFF. The CDR3 nucleotides read TGCGCCAGCAGCTTCCAACCAACAGGGCAGGAGGAAAAACTGTTTTTT.

This chain connects TRBV5-1 to TRBJ2-7, with TRBD2 matching over 16 bases. Trimming at V came to 4 bases and at J to 5 bases, leaving 6 bases not matched to a gene. This CDR3 has 16 residues. Germline CDR1 and CDR2: SGHRS and YFSETQ. The CDR3 is CASSVGLAGGENEQYF. The CDR3 coding sequence is TGCGCCAGCAGCGTGGGACTAGCGGGGGGGGAAAACGAGCAGTACTTC.

The chain carries TRBV9 and TRBJ2-2; a possible D gene is TRBD1 (6 bases). CDR3 size: 18 residues. V was shortened by 1 base and J by 1 base, with 17 bases between the two germline ends. The V gene's germline CDR1 is SGDLS and CDR2 YYNGEE. The CDR3 DNA is TGTGCCAGCAGCGTACGAAGGGCTGGCAGGGGGAACACCGGGGAGCTGTTTTTT. Amino acid sequence: CASSVRRAGRGNTGELFF.

The sample holds one count of this clone. The rearrangement links TRBV5-1 to TRBJ1-2; the match to TRBD1 covers 9 bases. The germline CDR1 and CDR2 sequences are SGHRS and YFSETQ. The CDR3 covers 16 residues. The V and J ends lost 5 bases and 8 bases, in that order; junction bases with no gene match: 16. As DNA, the CDR3 is TGCGCCAGCAGTGAAGGACAGGGGTCACGATCATGGGGCTACACCTTC. This gives the protein CASSEGQGSRSWGYTF.

The CDR3 here is CASSYSGGGRSGYTF. The DNA of the CDR3 is TGTGCCAGCAGTTACTCGGGCGGGGGGCGGAGTGGCTACACCTTC. The chain recombines TRBV6-5 with TRBJ1-2; a possible D gene is TRBD1 (6 bases). Germline CDR1 reads MNHEY; CDR2 reads SVGAGI. V shed 0 bases and J shed 7 bases, with 15 bases lying between them. The CDR3 runs to 15 residues.

The rearrangement joins TRBV28 to TRBJ1-2, with TRBD1 identical over 12 bases. The CDR3 is 16 residues long. In germline, CDR1 is MDHEN, CDR2 SYDVKM. V was pared by 4 bases and J by 6 bases, with 9 bases of the junction left unmatched. DNA for the CDR3: TGTGCCAGCAGTTCCGGGACAGGGGGCAGTCTGGATGGCTACACCTTC. It specifies CASSSGTGGSLDGYTF.

This clone occurred once. V gene TRBV23-1 combines with J gene TRBJ1-4; 10 nucleotides align to TRBD1. TRBV23-1 is noted as an ORF with a role that remains uncertain. J gave up 7 bases and V 0 bases, and 5 bases lay outside the gene matches. The CDR3 is 16 residues long. The chain's CDR3 is CASSQSGQGHREKLFF. The CDR3 DNA sequence: TGCGCCAGCAGTCAATCGGGACAGGGGCATCGTGAAAAACTGTTTTTT.

The chain's CDR3 is CASSYGLAESTDTQYF. For the CDR3, the DNA is TGTGCCAGCAGTTACGGACTAGCGGAGAGCACAGATACGCAGTATTTT. The chain uses TRBV6-5 and TRBJ2-3, with TRBD2 matching over 10 bases. The CDR3 totals 16 residues. The germline gives CDR1 MNHEY, CDR2 SVGAGI. After removal of 2 bases from V and 0 bases from J, the junction contained 2 bases not matched to a gene.

This clone was counted a few times. The gene calls are TRBV5-6 and TRBJ2-3; 8 nucleotides match TRBD2. The CDR3 is 15 residues long. The V gene's germline CDR1 is SGHDT and CDR2 YYEEEE. J gave up 0 bases and V 4 bases, and 4 bases lay outside the gene matches. The CDR3 reads CASSISGVSTDTQYF. CDR3 in DNA: TGTGCCAGCAGCATTAGCGGGGTTAGCACAGATACGCAGTATTTT.

This rearrangement joins TRBV6-5 to TRBJ1-1; a possible D gene is TRBD1 (5 bases). CDR3 length equals 13 residues. Germline CDR1 reads MNHEY; CDR2 reads SVGAGI. The V and J ends lost 6 bases and 3 bases respectively, with 11 bases between them. The CDR3 spells CASRFDSHTEAFF. The CDR3 DNA follows: TGTGCCAGCAGATTCGACAGCCACACTGAAGCTTTCTTT.

This chain joins TRBV28 and TRBJ1-4, with a tentative D call TRBD1 (6 bases). V was trimmed by 5 bases and J by 1 base, leaving 8 bases between them. This CDR3 is built from 14 residues. CDR1 and CDR2 (germline): MDHEN, SYDVKM. The CDR3 region has the DNA TGTGCCAGCAGTGGACAGCTAACTAATGAAAAACTGTTTTTT. It translates to CASSGQLTNEKLFF.